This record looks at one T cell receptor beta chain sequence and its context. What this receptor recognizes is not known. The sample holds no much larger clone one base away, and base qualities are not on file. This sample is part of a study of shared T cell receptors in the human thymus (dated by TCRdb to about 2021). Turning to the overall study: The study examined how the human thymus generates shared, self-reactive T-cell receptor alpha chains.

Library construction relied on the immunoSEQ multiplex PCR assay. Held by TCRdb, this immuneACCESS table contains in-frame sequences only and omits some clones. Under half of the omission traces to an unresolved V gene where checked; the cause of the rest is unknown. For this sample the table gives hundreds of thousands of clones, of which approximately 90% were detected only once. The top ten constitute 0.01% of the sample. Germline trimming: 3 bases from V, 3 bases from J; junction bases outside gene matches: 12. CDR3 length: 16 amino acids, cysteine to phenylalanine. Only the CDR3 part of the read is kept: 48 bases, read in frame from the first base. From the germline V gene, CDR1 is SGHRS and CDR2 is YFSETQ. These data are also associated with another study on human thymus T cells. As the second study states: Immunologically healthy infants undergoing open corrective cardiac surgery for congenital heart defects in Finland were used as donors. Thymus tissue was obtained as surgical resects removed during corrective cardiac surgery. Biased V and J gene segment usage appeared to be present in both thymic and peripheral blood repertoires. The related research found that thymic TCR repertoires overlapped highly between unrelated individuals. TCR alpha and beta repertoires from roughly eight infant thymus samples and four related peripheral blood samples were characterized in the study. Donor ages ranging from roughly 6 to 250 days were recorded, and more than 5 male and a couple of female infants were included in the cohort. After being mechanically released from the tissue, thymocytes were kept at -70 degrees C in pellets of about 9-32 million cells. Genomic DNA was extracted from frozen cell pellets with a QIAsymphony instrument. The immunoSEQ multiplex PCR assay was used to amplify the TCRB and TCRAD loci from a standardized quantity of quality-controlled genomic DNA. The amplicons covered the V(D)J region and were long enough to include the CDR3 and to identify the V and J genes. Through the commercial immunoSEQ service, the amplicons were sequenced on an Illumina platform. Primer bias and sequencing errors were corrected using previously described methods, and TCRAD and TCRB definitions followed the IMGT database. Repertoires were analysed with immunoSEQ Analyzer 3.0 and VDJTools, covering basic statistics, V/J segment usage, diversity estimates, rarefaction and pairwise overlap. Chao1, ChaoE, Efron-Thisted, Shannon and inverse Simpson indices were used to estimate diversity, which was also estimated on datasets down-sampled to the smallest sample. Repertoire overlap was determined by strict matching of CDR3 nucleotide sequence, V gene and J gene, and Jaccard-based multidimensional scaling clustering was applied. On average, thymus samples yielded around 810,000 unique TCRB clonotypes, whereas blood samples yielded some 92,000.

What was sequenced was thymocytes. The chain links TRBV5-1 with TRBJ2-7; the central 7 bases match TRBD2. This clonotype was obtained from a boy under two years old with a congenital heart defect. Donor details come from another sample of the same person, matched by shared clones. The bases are TGCGCCAGCAGCTCTAGCGAGGGAGGGCTTCTCTACGAGCAGTACTTC. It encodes CASSSSEGGLLYEQYF.